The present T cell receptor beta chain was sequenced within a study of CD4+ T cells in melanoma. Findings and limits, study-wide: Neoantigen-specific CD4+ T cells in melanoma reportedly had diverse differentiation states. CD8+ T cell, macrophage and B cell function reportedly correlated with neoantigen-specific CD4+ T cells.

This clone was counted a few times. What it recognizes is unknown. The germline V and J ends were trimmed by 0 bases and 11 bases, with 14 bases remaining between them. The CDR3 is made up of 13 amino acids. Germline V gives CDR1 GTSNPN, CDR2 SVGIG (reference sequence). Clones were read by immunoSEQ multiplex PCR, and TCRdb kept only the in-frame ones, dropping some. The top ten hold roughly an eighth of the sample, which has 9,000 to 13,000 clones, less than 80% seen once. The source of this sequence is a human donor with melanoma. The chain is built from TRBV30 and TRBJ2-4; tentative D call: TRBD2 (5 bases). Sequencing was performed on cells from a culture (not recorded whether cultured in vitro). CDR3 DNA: TGTGCCTGGAGTGTAGCGGACGCAAGCCTTCAGTACTTC. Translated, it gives CAWSVADASLQYF.